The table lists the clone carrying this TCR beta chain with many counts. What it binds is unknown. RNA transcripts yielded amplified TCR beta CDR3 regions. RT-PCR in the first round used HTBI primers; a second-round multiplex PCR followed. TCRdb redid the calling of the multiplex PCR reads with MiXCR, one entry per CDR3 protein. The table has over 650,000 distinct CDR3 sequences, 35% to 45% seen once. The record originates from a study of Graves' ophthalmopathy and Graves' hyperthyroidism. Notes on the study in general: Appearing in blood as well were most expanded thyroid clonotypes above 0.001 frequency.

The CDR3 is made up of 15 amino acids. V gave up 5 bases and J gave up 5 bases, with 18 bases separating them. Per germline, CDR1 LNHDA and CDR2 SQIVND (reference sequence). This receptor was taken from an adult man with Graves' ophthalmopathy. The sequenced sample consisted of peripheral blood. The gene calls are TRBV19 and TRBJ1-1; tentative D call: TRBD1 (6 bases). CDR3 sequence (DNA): TGTGCCAGTAGTGTGCAGGGGTATGGGGGGACTGAAGCTTTCTTT. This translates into CASSVQGYGGTEAFF.